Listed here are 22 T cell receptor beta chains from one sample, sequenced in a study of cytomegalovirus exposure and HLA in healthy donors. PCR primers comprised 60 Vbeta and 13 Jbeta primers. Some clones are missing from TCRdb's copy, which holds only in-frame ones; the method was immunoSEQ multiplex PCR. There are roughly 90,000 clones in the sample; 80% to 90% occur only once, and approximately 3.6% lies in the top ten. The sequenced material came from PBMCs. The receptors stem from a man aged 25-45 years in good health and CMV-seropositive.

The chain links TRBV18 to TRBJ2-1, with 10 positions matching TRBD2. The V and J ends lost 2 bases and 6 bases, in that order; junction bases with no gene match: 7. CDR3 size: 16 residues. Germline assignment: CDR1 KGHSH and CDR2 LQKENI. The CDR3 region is CASSPIAGGHRNEQFF. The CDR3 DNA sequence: TGTGCCAGCTCACCAATAGCGGGAGGCCATCGCAATGAGCAGTTCTTC. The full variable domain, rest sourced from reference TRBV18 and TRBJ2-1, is NAGVMQNPRHLVRRRGQEARLRCSPMKGHSHVYWYRQLPEEGLKFMVYLQKENIIDESGMPKERFSAEFPKEGPSILRIQQVVRGDSAAYFCASSPIAGGHRNEQFFGPGTRLTVL.

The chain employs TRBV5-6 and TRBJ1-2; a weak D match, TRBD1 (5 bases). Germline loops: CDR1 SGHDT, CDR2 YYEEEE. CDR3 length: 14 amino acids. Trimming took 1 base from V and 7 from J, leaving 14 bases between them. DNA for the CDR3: TGTGCCAGCAGCTTGCCCCGGGACTATGTTGGCTACACCTTC. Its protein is CASSLPRDYVGYTF. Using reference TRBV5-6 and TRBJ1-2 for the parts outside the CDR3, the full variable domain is DAGVTQSPTHLIKTRGQQVTLRCSPKSGHDTVSWYQQALGQGPQFIFQYYEEEERQRGNFPDRFSGHQFPNYSSELNVNALLLGDSALYLCASSLPRDYVGYTFGSGTRLTVV.

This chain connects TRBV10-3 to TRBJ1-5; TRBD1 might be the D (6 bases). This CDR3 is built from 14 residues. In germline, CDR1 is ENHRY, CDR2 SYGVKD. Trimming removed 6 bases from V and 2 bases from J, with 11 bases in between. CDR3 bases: TGTGCCATCAGCCTTACAGGGCGCAATCAGCCCCAGCATTTT. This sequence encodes CAISLTGRNQPQHF.

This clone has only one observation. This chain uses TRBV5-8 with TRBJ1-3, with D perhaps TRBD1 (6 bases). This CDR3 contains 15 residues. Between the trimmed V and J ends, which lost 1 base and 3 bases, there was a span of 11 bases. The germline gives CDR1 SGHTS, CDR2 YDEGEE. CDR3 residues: CASSLLWTVGNTIYF. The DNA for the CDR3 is TGTGCCAGCAGCTTGTTGTGGACAGTTGGAAACACCATATATTTT.

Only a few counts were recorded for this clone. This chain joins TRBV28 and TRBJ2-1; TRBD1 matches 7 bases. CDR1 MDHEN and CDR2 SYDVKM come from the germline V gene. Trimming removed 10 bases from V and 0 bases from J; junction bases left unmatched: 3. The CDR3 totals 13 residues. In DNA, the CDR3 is TGTGCCACCGGGACAGCCTCCTACAATGAGCAGTTCTTC. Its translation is CATGTASYNEQFF.

The CDR3 DNA follows: TGTGCCAGCAGCCCTCGACAGGGACTTGGCAATGAGCAGTTCTTC. Its protein product is CASSPRQGLGNEQFF. This chain connects TRBV13 to TRBJ2-1; TRBD1 might be the D (7 bases). V gave up 5 bases and J gave up 6 bases, with 17 bases separating them. CDR3 length equals 15 residues. CDR1 is PRHDT, CDR2 FYEKMQ, per germline (reference sequence).

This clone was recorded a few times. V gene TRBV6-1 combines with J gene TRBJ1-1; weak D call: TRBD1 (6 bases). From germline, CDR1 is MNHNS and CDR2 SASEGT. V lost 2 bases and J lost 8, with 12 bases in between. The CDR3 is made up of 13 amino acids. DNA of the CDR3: TGTGCCAGCAGTGAATATACAGGGCGAGAAGCTTTCTTT. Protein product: CASSEYTGREAFF.

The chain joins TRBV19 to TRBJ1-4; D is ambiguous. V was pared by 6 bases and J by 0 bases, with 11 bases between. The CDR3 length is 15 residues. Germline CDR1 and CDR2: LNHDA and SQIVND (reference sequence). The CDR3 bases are TGTGCCAGTAGGGAGGACCGAGCAACTAATGAAAAACTGTTTTTT. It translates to CASREDRATNEKLFF.

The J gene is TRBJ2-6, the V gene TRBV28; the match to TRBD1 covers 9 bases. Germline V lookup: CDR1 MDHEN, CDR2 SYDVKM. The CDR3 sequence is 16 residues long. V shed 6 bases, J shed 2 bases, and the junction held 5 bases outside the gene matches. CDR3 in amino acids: CASRGQGSTGANVLTF. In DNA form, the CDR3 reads TGTGCCAGCAGGGGACAGGGCTCAACTGGGGCCAACGTCCTGACTTTC.

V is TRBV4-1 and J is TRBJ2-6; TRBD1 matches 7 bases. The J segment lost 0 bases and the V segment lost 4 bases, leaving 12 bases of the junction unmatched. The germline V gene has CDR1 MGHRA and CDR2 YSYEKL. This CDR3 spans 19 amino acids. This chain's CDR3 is CASSPLPGQANSGANVLTF. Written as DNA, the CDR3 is TGCGCCAGCAGCCCTCTCCCCGGACAGGCGAACTCTGGGGCCAACGTCCTGACTTTC.

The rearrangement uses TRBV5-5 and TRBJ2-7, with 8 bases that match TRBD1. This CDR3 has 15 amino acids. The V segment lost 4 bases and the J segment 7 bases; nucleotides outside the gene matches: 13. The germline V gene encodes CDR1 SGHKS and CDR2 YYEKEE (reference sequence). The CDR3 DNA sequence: TGTGCCAGCAGCCATGACGGGACAGGTTTTCGTGAGCAGTACTTC. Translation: CASSHDGTGFREQYF.

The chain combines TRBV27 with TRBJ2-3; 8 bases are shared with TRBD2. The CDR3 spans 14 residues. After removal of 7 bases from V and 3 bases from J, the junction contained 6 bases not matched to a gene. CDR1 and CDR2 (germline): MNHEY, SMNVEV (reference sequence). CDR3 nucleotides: TGTGCCAGCACCCCGGGACTAGGGACAGATACGCAGTATTTT. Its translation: CASTPGLGTDTQYF.

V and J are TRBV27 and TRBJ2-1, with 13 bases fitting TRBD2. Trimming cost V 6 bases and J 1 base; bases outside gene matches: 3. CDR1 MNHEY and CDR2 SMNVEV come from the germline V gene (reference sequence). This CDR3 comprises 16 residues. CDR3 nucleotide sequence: TGTGCCAGCAGCCTACTAGCGGGAGGGTCCTACAATGAGCAGTTCTTC. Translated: CASSLLAGGSYNEQFF.

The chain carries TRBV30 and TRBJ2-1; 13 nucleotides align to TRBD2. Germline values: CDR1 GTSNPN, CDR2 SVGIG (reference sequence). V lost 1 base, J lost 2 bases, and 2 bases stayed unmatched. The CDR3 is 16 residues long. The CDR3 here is CAWSGTSGSTYNEQFF. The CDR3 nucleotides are TGTGCCTGGAGTGGGACTAGCGGGAGCACCTACAATGAGCAGTTCTTC.

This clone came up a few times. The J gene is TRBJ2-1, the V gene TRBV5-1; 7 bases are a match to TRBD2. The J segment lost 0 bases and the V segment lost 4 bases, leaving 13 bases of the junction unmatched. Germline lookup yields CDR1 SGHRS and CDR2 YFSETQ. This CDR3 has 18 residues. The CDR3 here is CASSPGVAGVSSYNEQFF. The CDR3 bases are TGCGCCAGCAGCCCGGGGGTAGCGGGCGTTAGCTCCTACAATGAGCAGTTCTTC.

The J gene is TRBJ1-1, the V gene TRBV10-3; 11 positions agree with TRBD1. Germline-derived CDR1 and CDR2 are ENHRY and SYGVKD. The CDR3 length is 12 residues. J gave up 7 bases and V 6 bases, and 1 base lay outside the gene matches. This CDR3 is CAIRDRGLEAFF. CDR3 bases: TGTGCCATCAGGGACAGGGGGCTTGAAGCTTTCTTT.

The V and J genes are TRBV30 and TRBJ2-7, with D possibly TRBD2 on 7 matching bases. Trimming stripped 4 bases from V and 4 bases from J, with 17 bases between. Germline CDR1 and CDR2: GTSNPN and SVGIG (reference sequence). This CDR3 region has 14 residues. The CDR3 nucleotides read TGTGCCTGGACCCTAATAGGGGGGGCTTACGAGCAGTACTTC. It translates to CAWTLIGGAYEQYF.

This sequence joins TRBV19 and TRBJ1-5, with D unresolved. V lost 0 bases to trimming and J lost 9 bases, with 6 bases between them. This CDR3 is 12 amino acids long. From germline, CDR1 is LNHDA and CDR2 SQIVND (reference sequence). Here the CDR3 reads CASSIDLPPQHF. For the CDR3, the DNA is TGTGCCAGTAGTATAGATCTCCCGCCCCAGCATTTT.

The CDR3 sequence is CASSSVGVRTDEQFF. The CDR3 nucleotides read TGTGCCAGCAGCTCTGTGGGAGTGCGTACGGATGAGCAGTTCTTC. V and J are TRBV7-9 and TRBJ2-1; TRBD2 might be the D (5 bases). The CDR3 totals 15 residues. V lost 4 bases to trimming and J lost 8 bases, with 18 bases between them. Per the germline V gene, CDR1 is SEHNR and CDR2 is FQNEAQ (reference sequence).

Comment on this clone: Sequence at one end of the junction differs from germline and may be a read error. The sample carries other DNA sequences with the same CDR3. CDR3 in amino acids: CASTQGNSYEQYF. CDR3 nucleotides: TGTGCCAGCACACAGGGGAACTCCTACGAACAGTACTTC. The gene calls are TRBV2 and TRBJ2-7; the match to TRBD1 covers 7 bases. Germline V gene sequence: CDR1 SNHLY, CDR2 FYNNEI. The CDR3 consists of 13 residues. Full variable domain (rest looked up from reference TRBV2 and TRBJ2-7): EPEVTQTPSHQVTQMGQEVILRCVPISNHLYFYWYRQILGQKVEFLVSFYNNEISEKSEIFDDQFSVERPDGSNFTLKIRSTKLEDSAMYFCASTQGNSYEQYFGPGTRLTVT.

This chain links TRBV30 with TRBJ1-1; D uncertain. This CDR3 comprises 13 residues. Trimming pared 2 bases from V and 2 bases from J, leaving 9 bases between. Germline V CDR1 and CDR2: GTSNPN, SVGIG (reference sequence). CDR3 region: CAWSSRGNTEAFF. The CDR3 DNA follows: TGTGCCTGGAGTTCCCGAGGTAACACTGAAGCTTTCTTT.

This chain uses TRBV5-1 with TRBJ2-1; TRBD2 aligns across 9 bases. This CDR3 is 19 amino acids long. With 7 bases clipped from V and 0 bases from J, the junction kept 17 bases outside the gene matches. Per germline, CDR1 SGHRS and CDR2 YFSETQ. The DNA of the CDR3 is TGCGCCAGCGCGCGGAGGATTAGCGGGGGATCCAGCTCCTACAATGAGCAGTTCTTC. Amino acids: CASARRISGGSSSYNEQFF.